The rows below give T cell receptor beta chains drawn from one sample of a study of Graves' ophthalmopathy and Graves' hyperthyroidism. A single record per CDR3 protein comes from TCRdb applying MiXCR to the multiplex PCR reads. The sample includes about 400,000 distinct CDR3 sequences, around 18% of them seen just once. The sample comprised peripheral blood. The source of these receptors is a woman aged 18 to 35 with Graves' ophthalmopathy. Both conserved end residues are part of each CDR3. The D gene is left open where the match is weak. Only part of the rows carry a size: once, few, many, or a class if the clone is expanded.

d_call: TRBD2; clone_size: many; j_call: TRBJ2-2; v_call: TRBV6-6; cdr3_aa: CASSKRTSQVFLNTGELFF; cdr3_nt: TGTGCCAGCAGTAAACGGACTAGCCAGGTGTTCTTGAACACCGGGGAGCTGTTTTTT
d_call: NA; clone_size: many; j_call: TRBJ1-5; v_call: TRBV7-2; cdr3_aa: CASSYRLGQPQHF; cdr3_nt: TGTGCCAGCAGCTACAGACTGGGTCAGCCCCAGCATTTT
d_call: NA; clone_size: many; j_call: TRBJ2-2; v_call: TRBV30; cdr3_aa: CAWSRGKYYANTGELFF; cdr3_nt: TGTGCCTGGAGTCGGGGAAAGTATTACGCGAACACCGGGGAGCTGTTTTTT
d_call: NA; clone_size: many; j_call: TRBJ1-5; v_call: TRBV6-5; cdr3_aa: CASSSSGPQHF; cdr3_nt: TGTGCCAGCAGTTCCTCGGGGCCCCAGCATTTT
d_call: NA; clone_size: NA; j_call: TRBJ2-7; v_call: TRBV11-2; cdr3_aa: CASSTGRDLMLGEQYF; cdr3_nt: TGTGCCAGCAGCACTGGCCGGGACTTAATGCTGGGCGAGCAGTACTTC
d_call: NA; clone_size: few; j_call: TRBJ2-7; v_call: TRBV20-1; cdr3_aa: CSAQGPHSYEQYF; cdr3_nt: TGCAGTGCTCAAGGCCCACACTCCTACGAGCAGTACTTC
d_call: NA; clone_size: many; j_call: TRBJ2-7; v_call: TRBV20-1; cdr3_aa: CSARAGDGEPLIYEQYF; cdr3_nt: TGCAGTGCTAGAGCGGGGGACGGGGAGCCGTTAATCTACGAGCAGTACTTC
d_call: NA; clone_size: many; j_call: TRBJ1-2; v_call: TRBV5-1; cdr3_aa: CATGVGTPNYGYTF; cdr3_nt: TGCGCCACCGGGGTGGGGACCCCTAACTATGGCTACACCTTC
d_call: TRBD1; clone_size: many; j_call: TRBJ2-7; v_call: TRBV11-1; cdr3_aa: CASSQTGGQYEQYF; cdr3_nt: TGTGCCAGCAGCCAGACAGGGGGACAATACGAGCAGTACTTC
d_call: NA; clone_size: many; j_call: TRBJ2-7; v_call: TRBV27; cdr3_aa: CASSLRGFYEQYF; cdr3_nt: TGTGCCAGCAGTTTAAGGGGTTTTTACGAGCAGTACTTC
d_call: TRBD2; clone_size: many; j_call: TRBJ2-4; v_call: TRBV11-2; cdr3_aa: CASSLVGRISGSNRAKNIQYF; cdr3_nt: TGTGCCAGCAGCTTAGTAGGGCGGATCAGCGGGAGCAATCGTGCCAAAAACATTCAGTACTTC
d_call: TRBD1; clone_size: many; j_call: TRBJ1-5; v_call: TRBV28; cdr3_aa: CASSLHRGQPQHF; cdr3_nt: TGTGCCAGCAGTTTACACAGGGGCCAGCCCCAGCATTTT
d_call: NA; clone_size: many; j_call: TRBJ1-1; v_call: TRBV7-9; cdr3_aa: CASRSTPGGSRRSEAFF; cdr3_nt: TGTGCCAGCAGAAGTACTCCGGGGGGCTCGCGAAGGAGTGAAGCTTTCTTT
d_call: TRBD1; clone_size: many; j_call: TRBJ1-1; v_call: TRBV5-4; cdr3_aa: CASSFEGARITEAFF; cdr3_nt: TGTGCCAGCAGCTTCGAGGGGGCTCGAATCACTGAAGCTTTCTTT
d_call: NA; clone_size: many; j_call: TRBJ1-1; v_call: TRBV12-3/TRBV12-4; cdr3_aa: CASTLMSPTGTTEAFF; cdr3_nt: TGTGCCAGCACCCTAATGAGCCCCACAGGGACCACTGAAGCTTTCTTT
d_call: NA; clone_size: many; j_call: TRBJ1-3; v_call: TRBV12-3/TRBV12-4; cdr3_aa: CASSHIASGNTIYF; cdr3_nt: TGTGCCAGCAGTCATATAGCCTCTGGAAACACCATATATTTT
d_call: NA; clone_size: many; j_call: TRBJ2-5; v_call: TRBV7-7; cdr3_aa: CASSLRSVAETQYF; cdr3_nt: TGTGCTAGCAGCTTACGCTCTGTGGCAGAGACCCAGTACTTC
d_call: NA; clone_size: NA; j_call: TRBJ2-5; v_call: TRBV6-2/TRBV6-3; cdr3_aa: CASRRPDRGETQYF; cdr3_nt: TGTGCCAGCAGACGCCCCGACCGCGGGGAGACCCAGTACTTC
d_call: NA; clone_size: NA; j_call: TRBJ2-7; v_call: TRBV6-1; cdr3_aa: CASRAGIGTYEQYF; cdr3_nt: TGTGCCAGCAGAGCCGGGATTGGTACCTACGAGCAGTACTTC
d_call: TRBD1; clone_size: many; j_call: TRBJ1-1; v_call: TRBV11-2; cdr3_aa: CASSYRQGRNTEAFF; cdr3_nt: TGTGCCAGCAGCTACAGACAGGGACGGAACACTGAAGCTTTCTTT
d_call: NA; clone_size: many; j_call: TRBJ1-1; v_call: TRBV27; cdr3_aa: CASSPVSTNTEAFF; cdr3_nt: TGTGCCAGCAGTCCGGTCTCGACGAACACTGAAGCTTTCTTT
d_call: NA; clone_size: NA; j_call: TRBJ1-5; v_call: TRBV18; cdr3_aa: CASSLVGTSGGNQPQHF; cdr3_nt: TGTGCCAGCTCGCTCGTGGGGACCTCGGGAGGTAATCAGCCCCAGCATTTT
d_call: NA; clone_size: many; j_call: TRBJ1-6; v_call: TRBV28; cdr3_aa: CASSPPGGIYNSPLHF; cdr3_nt: TGTGCCAGCAGTCCCCCGGGGGGAATCTATAATTCACCCCTCCACTTT
d_call: TRBD1; clone_size: many; j_call: TRBJ2-5; v_call: TRBV5-8; cdr3_aa: CASRTKGAVTQYF; cdr3_nt: TGTGCCAGCAGAACGAAGGGGGCGGTAACCCAGTACTTC
d_call: NA; clone_size: many; j_call: TRBJ1-1; v_call: TRBV12-3/TRBV12-4; cdr3_aa: CASSLDFPGSIAFF; cdr3_nt: TGTGCCAGCAGTTTAGATTTCCCGGGGAGTATCGCTTTCTTT
d_call: NA; clone_size: many; j_call: TRBJ2-2; v_call: TRBV27; cdr3_aa: CASSLLAGHRTRRGNTGELFF; cdr3_nt: TGTGCCAGCAGTTTATTGGCGGGACATAGGACCCGAAGGGGGAACACCGGGGAGCTGTTTTTT
d_call: NA; clone_size: many; j_call: TRBJ1-5; v_call: TRBV6-2/TRBV6-3; cdr3_aa: CASSYEGHQPQHF; cdr3_nt: TGTGCCAGCAGTTATGAGGGTCATCAGCCCCAGCATTTT
d_call: TRBD1; clone_size: many; j_call: TRBJ2-6; v_call: TRBV7-8; cdr3_aa: CASSSTSDRAGANVLTF; cdr3_nt: TGTGCCAGCAGCTCCACCTCTGACAGGGCTGGGGCCAACGTCCTGACTTTC
d_call: TRBD2; clone_size: many; j_call: TRBJ2-7; v_call: TRBV6-5; cdr3_aa: CASSVLAGRYEQYF; cdr3_nt: TGTGCCAGCAGTGTACTAGCGGGAAGATACGAGCAGTACTTC
d_call: TRBD2; clone_size: many; j_call: TRBJ2-2; v_call: TRBV12-3/TRBV12-4; cdr3_aa: CASRTLAGGHTGELFF; cdr3_nt: TGTGCCAGCAGGACCCTAGCGGGAGGCCACACCGGGGAGCTGTTTTTT
d_call: NA; clone_size: many; j_call: TRBJ2-7; v_call: TRBV20-1; cdr3_aa: CSARGDLSYEQYF; cdr3_nt: TGCAGTGCTAGAGGGGATCTCTCCTACGAGCAGTACTTC
d_call: NA; clone_size: many; j_call: TRBJ1-2; v_call: TRBV7-9; cdr3_aa: CASSFNLVEQSNGYTF; cdr3_nt: TGTGCCAGCAGCTTCAATTTGGTGGAGCAGAGCAATGGCTACACCTTC
d_call: NA; clone_size: many; j_call: TRBJ1-5; v_call: TRBV12-3/TRBV12-4; cdr3_aa: CASSFLNQPQHF; cdr3_nt: TGTGCCAGCAGTTTCCTCAATCAGCCCCAGCATTTT
d_call: NA; clone_size: many; j_call: TRBJ2-7; v_call: TRBV6-2/TRBV6-3; cdr3_aa: CASSYGTHSYEQYF; cdr3_nt: TGTGCCAGCAGTTACGGGACTCACTCCTACGAGCAGTACTTC
d_call: NA; clone_size: many; j_call: TRBJ2-7; v_call: TRBV10-1; cdr3_aa: CASSAGLVSEQYF; cdr3_nt: TGCGCCAGCAGTGCGGGCCTGGTGAGCGAGCAGTACTTC
d_call: NA; clone_size: many; j_call: TRBJ2-5; v_call: TRBV6-1; cdr3_aa: CASSEWTSSGKTQYF; cdr3_nt: TGTGCCAGCAGTGAATGGACCTCCTCGGGGAAGACCCAGTACTTC
d_call: NA; clone_size: many; j_call: TRBJ2-2; v_call: TRBV4-1; cdr3_aa: CASSPSRDWGTGELFF; cdr3_nt: TGCGCCAGCAGCCCTTCCAGGGATTGGGGCACCGGGGAGCTGTTTTTT
d_call: NA; clone_size: many; j_call: TRBJ1-1; v_call: TRBV9; cdr3_aa: CASSPPLGETPTEAFF; cdr3_nt: TGTGCCAGCAGCCCACCCCTGGGGGAGACCCCAACTGAAGCTTTCTTT
d_call: NA; clone_size: many; j_call: TRBJ1-1; v_call: TRBV6-1; cdr3_aa: CATHAEAFF; cdr3_nt: TGTGCCACGCACGCTGAAGCTTTCTTT
d_call: NA; clone_size: many; j_call: TRBJ2-7; v_call: TRBV24-1; cdr3_aa: CATSEGKGFYEQYF; cdr3_nt: TGTGCCACCAGTGAAGGGAAGGGGTTCTACGAGCAGTACTTC
d_call: NA; clone_size: NA; j_call: TRBJ2-5; v_call: TRBV6-1; cdr3_aa: CASSVPAPFGNGVETQYF; cdr3_nt: TGTGCCAGCAGTGTCCCGGCCCCATTCGGGAACGGGGTGGAGACCCAGTACTTC
d_call: NA; clone_size: few; j_call: TRBJ2-7; v_call: TRBV6-2/TRBV6-3; cdr3_aa: CASSWTESSYEQYF; cdr3_nt: TGTGCCAGCAGCTGGACGGAAAGCTCCTACGAGCAGTACTTC
d_call: NA; clone_size: few; j_call: TRBJ2-2; v_call: TRBV5-1; cdr3_aa: CASEKGGLTGELFF; cdr3_nt: TGCGCCAGCGAAAAGGGAGGCCTCACCGGGGAGCTGTTTTTT